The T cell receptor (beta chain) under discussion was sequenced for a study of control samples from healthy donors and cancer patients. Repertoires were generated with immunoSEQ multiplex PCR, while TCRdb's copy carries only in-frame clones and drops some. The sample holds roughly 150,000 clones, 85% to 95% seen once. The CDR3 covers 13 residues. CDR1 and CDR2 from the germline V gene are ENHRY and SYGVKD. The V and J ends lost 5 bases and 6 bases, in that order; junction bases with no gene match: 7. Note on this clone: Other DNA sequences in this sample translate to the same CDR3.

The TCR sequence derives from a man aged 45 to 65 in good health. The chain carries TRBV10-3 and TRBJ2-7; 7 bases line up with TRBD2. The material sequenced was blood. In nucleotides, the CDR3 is TGTGCCATCAGTCCGGGACTACCCCTCGAGCAGTACTTC. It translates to CAISPGLPLEQYF.